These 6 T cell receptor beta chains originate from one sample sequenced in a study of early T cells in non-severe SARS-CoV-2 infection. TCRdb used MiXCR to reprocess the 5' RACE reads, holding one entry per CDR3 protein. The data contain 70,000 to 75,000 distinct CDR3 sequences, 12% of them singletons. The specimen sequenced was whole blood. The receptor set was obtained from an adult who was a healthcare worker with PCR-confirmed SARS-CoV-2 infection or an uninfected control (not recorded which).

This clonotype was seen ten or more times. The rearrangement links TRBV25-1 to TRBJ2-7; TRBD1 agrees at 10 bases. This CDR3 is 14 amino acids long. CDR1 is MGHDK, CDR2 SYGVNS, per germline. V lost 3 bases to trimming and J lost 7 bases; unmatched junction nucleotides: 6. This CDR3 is CASSDDRGRWEQYF. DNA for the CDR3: TGTGCCAGCAGTGACGACAGGGGGCGTTGGGAGCAGTACTTC.

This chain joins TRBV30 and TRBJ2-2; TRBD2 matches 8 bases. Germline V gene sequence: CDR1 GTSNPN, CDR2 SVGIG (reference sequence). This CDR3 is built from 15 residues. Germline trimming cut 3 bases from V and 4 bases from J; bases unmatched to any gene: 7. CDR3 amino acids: CAWRAGLGTTGELFF. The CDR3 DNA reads TGTGCCTGGAGGGCGGGACTAGGCACCACCGGGGAGCTGTTTTTT.

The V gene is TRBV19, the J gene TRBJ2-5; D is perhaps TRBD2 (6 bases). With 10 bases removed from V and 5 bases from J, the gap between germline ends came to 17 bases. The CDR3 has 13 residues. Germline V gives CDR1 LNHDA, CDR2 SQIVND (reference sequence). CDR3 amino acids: CATSNREKETQYF. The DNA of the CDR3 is TGTGCCACCAGTAATCGGGAGAAGGAGACCCAGTACTTC.

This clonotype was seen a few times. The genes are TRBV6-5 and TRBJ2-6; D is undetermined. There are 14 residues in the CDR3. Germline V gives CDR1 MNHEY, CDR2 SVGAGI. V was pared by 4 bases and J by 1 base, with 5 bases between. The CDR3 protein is CASSSHSGANVLTF. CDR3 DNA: TGTGCCAGCAGTTCCCATTCTGGGGCCAACGTCCTGACTTTC.

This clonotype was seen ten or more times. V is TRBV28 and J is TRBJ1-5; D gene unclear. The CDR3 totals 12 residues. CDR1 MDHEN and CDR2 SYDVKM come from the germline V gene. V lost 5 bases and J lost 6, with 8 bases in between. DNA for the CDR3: TGTGCCAGCAGTGGGTCGGGTCAGCCCCAGCATTTT. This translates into CASSGSGQPQHF. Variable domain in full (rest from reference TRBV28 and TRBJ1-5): DVKVTQSSRYLVKRTGEKVFLECVQDMDHENMFWYRQDPGLGLRLIYFSYDVKMKEKGDIPEGYSVSREKKERFSLILESASTNQTSMYLCASSGSGQPQHFGDGTRLSIL.

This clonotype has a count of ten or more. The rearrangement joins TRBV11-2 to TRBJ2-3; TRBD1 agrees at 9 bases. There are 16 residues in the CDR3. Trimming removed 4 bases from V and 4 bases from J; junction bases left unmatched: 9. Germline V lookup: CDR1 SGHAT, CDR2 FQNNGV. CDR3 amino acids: CASSWLTDRGADTQYF. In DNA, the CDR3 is TGTGCCAGCAGCTGGCTTACGGACAGGGGTGCAGATACGCAGTATTTT.